This section outlines one TCR beta chain sequence together with its context. This sample was included in a study of blood T cell repertoires in COVID-19. Profiling relied on immunoSEQ multiplex PCR, and the TCRdb table lists in-frame clones only, not all of them. The sample lists 210,000 or so clones, around 80% seen once, with about 7% in the top ten. The V end lost 3 bases, the J end lost 6 bases, and 9 bases lay between the germline ends. Germline CDR1 reads MNHEY; CDR2 reads SMNVEV (reference sequence). The CDR3 is 13 residues long. The chain has TRBV27 and TRBJ1-5, with a tentative D call TRBD1 (6 bases). The material sequenced was PBMCs or T cells enriched from blood (not recorded which). The sequence derives from a woman aged 40 to 55 with acute COVID-19. In nucleotides, the CDR3 is TGTGCCAGCAGTTTCCTAGGGGGTCAGCCCCAGCATTTT. Translated, it gives CASSFLGGQPQHF.